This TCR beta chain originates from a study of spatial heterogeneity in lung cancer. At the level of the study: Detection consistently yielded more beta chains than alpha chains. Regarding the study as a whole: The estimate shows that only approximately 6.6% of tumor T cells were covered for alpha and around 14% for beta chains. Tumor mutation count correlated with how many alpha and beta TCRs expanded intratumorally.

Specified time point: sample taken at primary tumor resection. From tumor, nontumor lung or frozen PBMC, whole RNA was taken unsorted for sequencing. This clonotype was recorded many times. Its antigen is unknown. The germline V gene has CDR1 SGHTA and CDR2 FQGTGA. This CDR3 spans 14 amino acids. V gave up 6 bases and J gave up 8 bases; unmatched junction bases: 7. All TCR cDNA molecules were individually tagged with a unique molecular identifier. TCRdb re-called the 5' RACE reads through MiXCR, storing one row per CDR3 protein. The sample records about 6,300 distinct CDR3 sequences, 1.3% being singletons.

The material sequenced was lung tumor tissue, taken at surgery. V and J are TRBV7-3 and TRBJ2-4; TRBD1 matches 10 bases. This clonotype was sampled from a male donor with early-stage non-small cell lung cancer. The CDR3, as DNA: TGTGCCAGCAGTGACAGGGGGCGCGGGGACATTCAGTACTTC. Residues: CASSDRGRGDIQYF.